A single sample gave rise to the 27 T cell receptor beta chains below, sequenced in a study of T cell responses to AZD1222 COVID-19 vaccine. Data came from immunoSEQ multiplex PCR; TCRdb stores just in-frame clones and leaves some out. The sample holds about 120,000 clones; 65% to 90% are singletons and the top ten take approximately 8.1%. Sequencing was performed on peripheral blood, taken on day 0 of AZD1222 vaccination. These receptors were taken from an adult in good health.

This clone was seen a few times. The V gene is TRBV7-2, the J gene TRBJ1-5, with 7 nucleotides matching TRBD1. V shed 5 bases, J shed 7 bases, and the junction held 5 bases outside the gene matches. The CDR3 spans 13 residues. The germline gives CDR1 SGHTA, CDR2 FQGNSA. The CDR3 coding sequence is TGTGCCAGCAGCGTCGACAGGGTCCAGCCCCAGCATTTT. Protein: CASSVDRVQPQHF.

The chain carries TRBV27 and TRBJ1-5; TRBD1 might be the D (5 bases). CDR3 length: 12 residues. Germline lookup yields CDR1 MNHEY and CDR2 SMNVEV (reference sequence). With 4 bases removed from V and 9 bases from J, the gap between germline ends came to 10 bases. The CDR3 DNA reads as TGTGCCAGCAGTTCCTGGGGGAGGCCCCAGCATTTT. This sequence encodes CASSSWGRPQHF.

V is TRBV10-2 and J is TRBJ2-7; D gene ambiguous. Trimming cost V 6 bases and J 0 bases, with 6 bases left between them. This CDR3 has 12 amino acids. Germline-derived CDR1 and CDR2 are WSHSY and SAAADI. The CDR3 coding sequence is TGCGCCAGCAGCGAGAGCTCCTACGAGCAGTACTTC. This sequence encodes CASSESSYEQYF.

The chain combines TRBV19 with TRBJ2-5; 10 nucleotides match TRBD2. Per the germline V gene, CDR1 is LNHDA and CDR2 is SQIVND (reference sequence). Trimming cost V 5 bases and J 7 bases; bases outside gene matches: 10. This CDR3 has 15 residues. The CDR3 reads CASSGAASGSLTQYF. In DNA form, the CDR3 reads TGTGCCAGTAGTGGGGCGGCTAGCGGGAGTCTGACCCAGTACTTC. Full variable domain (outside the CDR3, taken from reference TRBV19 and TRBJ2-5): DGGITQSPKYLFRKEGQNVTLSCEQNLNHDAMYWYRQDPGQGLRLIYYSQIVNDFQKGDIAEGYSVSREKKESFPLTVTSAQKNPTAFYLCASSGAASGSLTQYFGPGTRLLVL.

The V call is TRBV5-1, the J call TRBJ2-3; 13 bases agree with TRBD2. V trimming: 4 bases; J trimming: 2 bases; junction bases outside the gene matches: 10. CDR3 length: 18 amino acids. The germline gives CDR1 SGHRS, CDR2 YFSETQ. The chain's CDR3 is CASSLLTGTSGNTDTQYF. The DNA of the CDR3 is TGCGCCAGCAGCCTCCTCACAGGGACTAGCGGGAACACAGATACGCAGTATTTT.

This rearrangement joins TRBV27 to TRBJ1-6; D ambiguous. CDR1 and CDR2 from the germline V gene are MNHEY and SMNVEV (reference sequence). This CDR3 contains 16 residues. Trimming left V 2 bases short and J 0 bases short, with 8 bases between. CDR3 region: CASSLEVSSYNSPLHF. CDR3 nucleotides: TGTGCCAGCAGTTTAGAAGTGAGCTCCTATAATTCACCCCTCCACTTT.

The V call is TRBV28, the J call TRBJ2-7; D call uncertain. V was clipped by 5 bases and J by 3 bases, with 5 bases between them. CDR1 MDHEN and CDR2 SYDVKM come from the germline V gene. The CDR3 spans 11 residues. This CDR3 is CASSHNYEQYF. DNA of the CDR3: TGTGCCAGCAGTCACAACTACGAGCAGTACTTC.

CDR3 nucleotides: TGTGCCAGCAGTCCTTCCCGTCAGGGCCTCACCGGGGAGCTGTTTTTT. Translating it yields CASSPSRQGLTGELFF. This chain connects TRBV6-4 to TRBJ2-2; possible D gene TRBD1, 5 bases. The CDR3 spans 16 residues. The germline V and J ends were trimmed by 5 bases and 4 bases, with 17 bases remaining between them. Germline V gives CDR1 MRHNA, CDR2 SNTAGT.

This chain connects TRBV13 to TRBJ1-2, with D unclear. Per germline, CDR1 PRHDT and CDR2 FYEKMQ (reference sequence). This CDR3 is built from 14 residues. Trimming removed 5 bases at V and 7 bases at J, with 17 bases between. The CDR3 DNA sequence: TGTGCCAGCAGCATAGCATATGCTAAGGGTGGCTACACCTTC. It specifies CASSIAYAKGGYTF.

This rearrangement joins TRBV18 to TRBJ1-5; 10 bases agree with TRBD1. CDR1 and CDR2 (germline): KGHSH, LQKENI. The CDR3 extends over 16 amino acids. The V segment lost 3 bases and the J segment 7 bases; nucleotides outside the gene matches: 9. CDR3 amino acids: CASSPPGQGQVQPQHF. CDR3 DNA: TGTGCCAGCTCACCGCCGGGACAGGGGCAGGTCCAGCCCCAGCATTTT. Supplemented by reference TRBV18 and TRBJ1-5, the full variable domain reads NAGVMQNPRHLVRRRGQEARLRCSPMKGHSHVYWYRQLPEEGLKFMVYLQKENIIDESGMPKERFSAEFPKEGPSILRIQQVVRGDSAAYFCASSPPGQGQVQPQHFGDGTRLSIL.

The J gene is TRBJ1-4, the V gene TRBV10-3; 11 positions match TRBD1. V shed 2 bases, J shed 2 bases, and the junction held 4 bases outside the gene matches. This CDR3 spans 17 amino acids. In germline, CDR1 is ENHRY, CDR2 SYGVKD. The chain's CDR3 is CAISERTGGTTNEKLFF. CDR3 bases: TGTGCCATCAGTGAGAGGACAGGGGGCACGACTAATGAAAAACTGTTTTTT.

This chain links TRBV29-1 with TRBJ1-5, with 7 bases aligning to TRBD1. CDR3 length: 16 amino acids. Per the germline V gene, CDR1 is SQVTM and CDR2 is ANQGSEA. V was clipped by 4 bases and J by 4 bases; unmatched bases: 13. CDR3 protein: CSVVSQGDAVNQPQHF. The CDR3 DNA reads TGCAGCGTTGTAAGTCAGGGGGATGCCGTAAATCAGCCCCAGCATTTT.

The rearrangement links TRBV3-1 (or the pseudogene TRBV3-2) to TRBJ1-4; possible D gene TRBD1, 6 bases. Trimming removed 1 base at V and 8 bases at J, with 17 bases between. The CDR3 extends over 16 amino acids. In germline, CDR1 is LGHDT, CDR2 YNNKEL (reference sequence). CDR3 DNA sequence: TGTGCCAGCAGCCAAGGGGCAGGGGCTCTGTGGGAAAAACTGTTTTTT. Translating it yields CASSQGAGALWEKLFF.

The chain couples TRBV11-2 to TRBJ1-1; 7 bases are a match to TRBD1. V lost 5 bases to trimming and J lost 6 bases; unmatched junction nucleotides: 9. CDR1 and CDR2 from the germline V gene are SGHAT and FQNNGV. CDR3 length equals 14 residues. The CDR3 region has the DNA TGTGCCAGCAGCCCCATCACAGGGGTGTCTGAAGCTTTCTTT. It translates to CASSPITGVSEAFF.

A note on this clone: The same CDR3 also results from other DNA sequences found in this sample. The J gene is TRBJ1-5, the V gene TRBV15; D call uncertain. V was cut by 0 bases and J by 7 bases, with 4 bases left in between. Germline values: CDR1 LNHNV, CDR2 YYDKDF (reference sequence). CDR3 length: 12 residues. CDR3 DNA sequence: TGTGCCACCAGCAGAGATCGCCAGCCCCAGCATTTT. Its translation: CATSRDRQPQHF.

This clone was recorded once. This rearrangement joins TRBV4-3 to TRBJ2-1, with TRBD1 as a possible D gene (6 bases). The CDR3 covers 17 residues. V dropped 0 bases and J dropped 0 bases, with 12 bases sitting between them. CDR1 and CDR2 from the germline V gene are LGHNA and YSLEER. CDR3 in DNA: TGCGCCAGCAGCCAAGAAGGCACAGGGAGCTCCTACAATGAGCAGTTCTTC. As protein: CASSQEGTGSSYNEQFF.

The genes are TRBV29-1 and TRBJ1-6, with 7 positions matching TRBD1. The CDR3 runs 13 residues. Trimming removed 2 bases from V and 8 bases from J; junction bases left unmatched: 3. Looked up from germline, CDR1 is SQVTM and CDR2 is ANQGSEA. The CDR3 protein is CSVEFDRDSPLHF. DNA for the CDR3: TGCAGCGTTGAATTCGACAGGGATTCACCCCTCCACTTT.

This clone has a single count. The rearrangement uses TRBV2 and TRBJ1-4; D is uncertain. CDR3 size: 10 residues. V was shortened by 3 bases and J by 7 bases, with 0 bases between the two germline ends. From germline, CDR1 is SNHLY and CDR2 FYNNEI. CDR3 amino acids: CASSDEKLFF. Written as DNA, the CDR3 is TGTGCCAGCAGTGATGAAAAACTGTTTTTT.

CDR3 region: CASLRWGQGLDTQYF. In DNA, the CDR3 is TGTGCCAGCTTGCGCTGGGGACAGGGTCTAGATACGCAGTATTTT. This chain links TRBV6-5 with TRBJ2-3, with 9 bases identical to TRBD1. V was clipped by 8 bases and J by 5 bases; unmatched bases: 11. CDR3 length: 15 residues. The germline V gene has CDR1 MNHEY and CDR2 SVGAGI.

V and J are TRBV5-1 and TRBJ1-2; maybe TRBD1 (6 bases). The CDR3 totals 13 residues. Germline-derived CDR1 and CDR2 are SGHRS and YFSETQ. Between the trimmed V and J ends, which lost 1 base and 6 bases, there was a span of 10 bases. In nucleotides, the CDR3 is TGCGCCAGCAGCTTGCGGCAGGGGCATGGCTACACCTTC. As protein: CASSLRQGHGYTF. Full variable domain (outside the CDR3, taken from reference TRBV5-1 and TRBJ1-2): KAGVTQTPRYLIKTRGQQVTLSCSPISGHRSVSWYQQTPGQGLQFLFEYFSETQRNKGNFPGRFSGRQFSNSRSEMNVSTLELGDSALYLCASSLRQGHGYTFGSGTRLTVV.

This rearrangement joins TRBV19 to TRBJ2-6; TRBD2 agrees at 10 bases. The CDR3 consists of 20 residues. Germline assignment: CDR1 LNHDA and CDR2 SQIVND (reference sequence). V was clipped by 6 bases and J by 1 base; unmatched bases: 15. CDR3 residues: CASRAPRAGGPLSGANVLTF. The CDR3 DNA reads TGTGCCAGTAGAGCACCTCGAGCGGGAGGGCCTTTGTCTGGGGCCAACGTCCTGACTTTC.

The DNA for the CDR3 is TGTGCCACCAGTGATGGAGATCAGCCCCAGCATTTT. This translates into CATSDGDQPQHF. V is TRBV24-1 and J is TRBJ1-5; D not certain. The V gene lost 3 bases and the J gene lost 5 bases, with 4 bases spanning the gap. Germline V gene lookup returns CDR1 KGHDR and CDR2 SFDVKD. The CDR3 sequence is 12 residues long.

In this sample, this clone turned up a few times. This chain joins TRBV2 and TRBJ1-3, with D unclear. The V and J ends lost 7 bases and 0 bases respectively, with 13 bases between them. The V gene's germline CDR1 is SNHLY and CDR2 FYNNEI. The CDR3 is 15 amino acids. The CDR3 is CASTGEGFSGNTIYF. The CDR3 coding sequence is TGTGCCAGCACCGGGGAGGGCTTCTCTGGAAACACCATATATTTT.

The chain is built from TRBV28 and TRBJ2-3; 8 bases line up with TRBD2. The V and J ends lost 5 bases and 1 base, in that order; junction bases with no gene match: 11. Germline CDR1 reads MDHEN; CDR2 reads SYDVKM. There are 17 residues in the CDR3. For the CDR3, the DNA is TGTGCCAGCAGTGGAGCGGGAGCGGGAAGAGGCACAGATACGCAGTATTTT. Translating it yields CASSGAGAGRGTDTQYF.

The gene calls are TRBV5-1 and TRBJ2-7; tentatively, D is TRBD1 (6 bases). The CDR3 is made up of 16 amino acids. Trimming removed 4 bases at V and 2 bases at J, with 19 bases between. Germline V gene sequence: CDR1 SGHRS, CDR2 YFSETQ. In nucleotides, the CDR3 is TGCGCCAGCAGCGGGCCGACAGGAACCCTAACCTACGAGCAGTACTTC. Translated: CASSGPTGTLTYEQYF.

V and J are TRBV14 and TRBJ1-1; D is possibly TRBD1 (5 bases). Trimming left V 3 bases short and J 2 bases short, with 10 bases between. CDR1 and CDR2 (germline): SGHDN, FVKESK. The CDR3 is made up of 14 amino acids. CDR3 loop: CASSHRDRNTEAFF. DNA of the CDR3: TGTGCCAGCAGCCACCGGGACCGCAACACTGAAGCTTTCTTT.

The chain combines TRBV10-1 with TRBJ2-7; D possibly corresponds to TRBD2 (5 bases). This CDR3 contains 14 residues. Germline CDR1 WNHNN, CDR2 SYGVQD (reference sequence). V was trimmed by 3 bases and J by 2 bases, leaving 11 bases between them. The CDR3 DNA is TGCGCCAGCAGTGAATTGAGGGCCCCCTACGAGCAGTACTTC. Encoded protein: CASSELRAPYEQYF.